This TCR beta chain was recorded in a study of blood T cell repertoires in COVID-19. Looking at the study overall: The analysed material was cDNA or gDNA that came from T cells, B-cell-depleted T cells, or PBMCs.

The CDR3 runs 13 residues. Authors' analysis steps: Reference gene primer amplification gave estimated nucleated cell counts. Sequencing used immunoSEQ multiplex PCR; TCRdb keeps in-frame clones, though not all of them. V and J calls and clone size are those listed in that table; D and trimming were worked out from the DNA. This sample has under 60,000 clones, with about 84% found just once. The clonotype comes from a man in his fifties or sixties with acute or convalescent COVID-19. The sequencing input was peripheral blood. J is TRBJ2-5 and V is TRBV21-1; no DNA check was done on the table's D call, TRBD1. TRBV21-1 is recorded as a pseudogene. The CDR3 loop reads CASSKVQGGTQYF. CDR3 DNA sequence: TGTGCCAGCAGCAAAGTTCAGGGCGGGACCCAGTACTTC.